Listed below are T cell receptor beta chains from one sample, sequenced in a study of T cells in Graves' hyperthyroidism and ophthalmopathy. TCRdb re-derived calls from the multiplex PCR reads in MiXCR, one entry per CDR3 protein. The sample lists under 350,000 distinct CDR3 sequences; roughly 23% were seen once. The sample taken for sequencing was blood. These TCRs come from a woman between 45 and 60 years old with Graves' hyperthyroidism. Both conserved end residues are part of each CDR3. D genes are given only for firm matches. The size entry is marked missing in some rows and otherwise reads once, few, many or a size class.

j_call: TRBJ2-1; v_call: TRBV5-1; clone_size: -; d_call: -; cdr3_aa: CASSGGLLGEQFF; cdr3_nt: TGCGCCAGCAGCGGTGGACTTCTCGGTGAGCAGTTCTTC
j_call: TRBJ1-3; v_call: TRBV20-1; clone_size: many; d_call: -; cdr3_aa: CSASSDKVSGNTIYF; cdr3_nt: TGCAGTGCTAGCTCGGACAAGGTCTCTGGAAACACCATATATTTT
j_call: TRBJ2-1; v_call: TRBV7-8; clone_size: many; d_call: TRBD2; cdr3_aa: CASSLATSGSHGNEQFF; cdr3_nt: TGTGCCAGCAGCTTAGCGACTAGCGGTTCTCATGGTAATGAGCAGTTCTTC
j_call: TRBJ2-1; v_call: TRBV5-1; clone_size: many; d_call: TRBD2; cdr3_aa: CASSKTGTTTNEQFF; cdr3_nt: TGCGCCAGCAGCAAAACCGGGACTACGACCAATGAGCAGTTCTTC
j_call: TRBJ2-7; v_call: TRBV6-5; clone_size: many; d_call: -; cdr3_aa: CASSYSGRQGRGEQYF; cdr3_nt: TGTGCCAGCAGTTACTCAGGGAGACAGGGGAGGGGCGAGCAGTACTTC
j_call: TRBJ1-4; v_call: TRBV2; clone_size: many; d_call: -; cdr3_aa: CASTKDRKLFF; cdr3_nt: TGTGCCAGCACCAAGGATCGGAAACTGTTTTTT
j_call: TRBJ2-5; v_call: TRBV7-2; clone_size: -; d_call: -; cdr3_aa: CASSLGGGKETQYF; cdr3_nt: TGTGCCAGCAGCTTAGGTGGGGGTAAAGAGACCCAGTACTTC
j_call: TRBJ2-3; v_call: TRBV6-2/TRBV6-3; clone_size: -; d_call: TRBD2; cdr3_aa: CASSYATGLYVVDTQYF; cdr3_nt: TGTGCCAGCAGTTACGCAACGGGACTATATGTGGTAGATACGCAGTATTTT
j_call: TRBJ2-1; v_call: TRBV30; clone_size: few; d_call: -; cdr3_aa: CAWSTKRDRQFF; cdr3_nt: TGTGCCTGGAGTACCAAACGGGACCGCCAGTTCTTC
j_call: TRBJ1-2; v_call: TRBV3-1; clone_size: many; d_call: -; cdr3_aa: CASRRKGGWGGYTF; cdr3_nt: TGTGCCAGCAGGAGGAAGGGAGGGTGGGGTGGCTACACCTTC
j_call: TRBJ2-1; v_call: TRBV11-1; clone_size: -; d_call: TRBD2; cdr3_aa: CASSLRSSGGAGNEQFF; cdr3_nt: TGTGCCAGCAGCTTACGGTCTAGCGGGGGGGCCGGCAATGAGCAGTTCTTC
j_call: TRBJ1-2; v_call: TRBV11-3; clone_size: many; d_call: -; cdr3_aa: CASSSQTTGATNYGYTF; cdr3_nt: TGTGCCAGCAGCTCCCAGACCACAGGCGCCACTAACTATGGCTACACCTTC
j_call: TRBJ1-5; v_call: TRBV30; clone_size: -; d_call: -; cdr3_aa: CAWTTAQNQPQHF; cdr3_nt: TGTGCCTGGACGACAGCGCAAAATCAGCCCCAGCATTTT
j_call: TRBJ2-7; v_call: TRBV19; clone_size: -; d_call: TRBD1; cdr3_aa: CASSIEDRLGEQYF; cdr3_nt: TGTGCCAGTAGTATAGAGGACAGGTTGGGCGAGCAGTACTTC
j_call: TRBJ1-1; v_call: TRBV5-1; clone_size: many; d_call: -; cdr3_aa: CASTLGTVNTEAFF; cdr3_nt: TGCGCCAGCACTCTGGGGACTGTGAACACTGAAGCTTTCTTT
j_call: TRBJ1-1; v_call: TRBV10-3; clone_size: many; d_call: -; cdr3_aa: CAITRDGNTEAFF; cdr3_nt: TGTGCCATCACCCGGGACGGGAACACTGAAGCTTTCTTT
j_call: TRBJ2-5; v_call: TRBV11-2; clone_size: many; d_call: -; cdr3_aa: CASSLAASPETQYF; cdr3_nt: TGTGCCAGCAGCTTAGCCGCTAGCCCAGAGACCCAGTACTTC
j_call: TRBJ2-1; v_call: TRBV6-5; clone_size: -; d_call: -; cdr3_aa: CASSYSDSGEQFF; cdr3_nt: TGTGCCAGCAGTTACTCGGACAGCGGTGAGCAGTTCTTC
j_call: TRBJ2-7; v_call: TRBV20-1; clone_size: -; d_call: -; cdr3_aa: CSVDVVGIGQYF; cdr3_nt: TGCAGTGTTGACGTGGTAGGGATAGGGCAGTACTTC
j_call: TRBJ2-7; v_call: TRBV3-1; clone_size: many; d_call: TRBD2; cdr3_aa: CASSPRTSGDGRQYF; cdr3_nt: TGTGCCAGCAGCCCGAGGACTAGCGGGGATGGTCGGCAGTACTTC
j_call: TRBJ1-5; v_call: TRBV16; clone_size: -; d_call: -; cdr3_aa: CASSQSSVSNQPQHF; cdr3_nt: TGTGCCAGCAGCCAATCTTCAGTTAGCAATCAGCCCCAGCATTTT
j_call: TRBJ2-5; v_call: TRBV10-3; clone_size: many; d_call: -; cdr3_aa: CAIKPQGRETQYF; cdr3_nt: TGTGCCATCAAACCGCAAGGGCGGGAGACCCAGTACTTC